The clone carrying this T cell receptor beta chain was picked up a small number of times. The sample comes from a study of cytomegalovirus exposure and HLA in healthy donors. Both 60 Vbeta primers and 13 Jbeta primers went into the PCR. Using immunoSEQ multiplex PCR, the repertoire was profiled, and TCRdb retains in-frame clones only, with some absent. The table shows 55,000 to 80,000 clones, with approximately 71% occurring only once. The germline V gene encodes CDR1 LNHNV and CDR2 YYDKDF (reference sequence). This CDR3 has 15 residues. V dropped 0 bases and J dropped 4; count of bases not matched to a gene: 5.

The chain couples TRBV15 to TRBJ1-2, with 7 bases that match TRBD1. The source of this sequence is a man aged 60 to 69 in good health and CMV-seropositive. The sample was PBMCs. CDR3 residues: CATSRDWDSIYGYTF. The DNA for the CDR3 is TGTGCCACCAGCAGAGATTGGGACAGTATCTATGGCTACACCTTC.